The 19 T cell receptor beta chains presented below share a single source sample, sequenced in a study of identical twins. TCRdb called the 5' RACE reads again in MiXCR, with one record for every CDR3 protein. The sample has 1.5 million to 2 million distinct CDR3 sequences; less than 35% are singletons. Source material: cord blood. These receptors were taken from a newborn girl in good health.

This clonotype was seen many times. V and J are TRBV9 and TRBJ1-1; D is ambiguous. CDR1 and CDR2 from the germline V gene are SGDLS and YYNGEE. Trimming left V 1 base short and J 1 base short, with 5 bases between. This CDR3 spans 13 amino acids. The CDR3 reads CASSVQPNTEAFF. The CDR3 DNA is TGTGCCAGCAGCGTACAGCCGAACACTGAAGCTTTCTTT.

Turning to this clonotype: This sequence may be a read error, since a much larger clone differs from it by one base. The chain has TRBV29-1 and TRBJ1-4; D unclear. Germline V gene lookup returns CDR1 SQVTM and CDR2 ANQGSEA. The CDR3 sequence is 13 residues long. The CDR3 spells CGGRTTTNEKLFF. The CDR3 nucleotides are TGCGGCGGGAGAACAACAACTAATGAAAAACTGTTTTTT.

This clonotype has more than one count but fewer than ten. The gene calls are TRBV25-1 and TRBJ2-7; D might be TRBD1 (6 bases). This CDR3 has 14 amino acids. Germline CDR1 reads MGHDK; CDR2 reads SYGVNS. V was clipped by 3 bases and J by 7 bases, with 16 bases between them. The CDR3 sequence is CASSDWDTPGEQYF. The CDR3, as DNA: TGTGCCAGCAGTGATTGGGACACACCCGGGGAGCAGTACTTC.

The genes are TRBV2 and TRBJ1-4, with a tentative D call TRBD1 (5 bases). Deletions cut 8 bases from V and 7 bases from J, with 20 bases between. The CDR3 sequence is 15 residues long. CDR1 and CDR2 from the germline V gene are SNHLY and FYNNEI. The CDR3 loop reads CASRPGTGVSEKLFF. CDR3 nucleotides: TGTGCCAGCCGTCCCGGGACGGGGGTTAGTGAAAAACTGTTTTTT.

This clonotype was counted a few times. The chain employs TRBV29-1 and TRBJ2-3; D unclear. The CDR3 length is 13 residues. Trimming stripped 2 bases from V and 2 bases from J, with 8 bases between. The germline V gene has CDR1 SQVTM and CDR2 ANQGSEA. CDR3 region: CSVEIIPTDTQYF. CDR3 DNA sequence: TGCAGCGTTGAAATCATCCCCACAGATACGCAGTATTTT.

This clonotype occurred a few times. The CDR3 is CASSPTGQGAFAGYTF. In nucleotides, the CDR3 is TGTGCCAGCAGTCCGACGGGACAGGGGGCATTTGCTGGCTACACCTTC. The J gene is TRBJ1-2, the V gene TRBV27; 12 positions match TRBD1. Germline V lookup: CDR1 MNHEY, CDR2 SMNVEV (reference sequence). The CDR3 sequence is 16 residues long. V was pared by 5 bases and J by 7 bases, with 11 bases of the junction left unmatched.

This clonotype was counted a few times. V is TRBV7-2 and J is TRBJ2-7; 9 positions agree with TRBD2. J gave up 5 bases and V 1 base, and 9 bases lay outside the gene matches. There are 16 residues in the CDR3. Germline V gene lookup returns CDR1 SGHTA and CDR2 FQGNSA. Here the CDR3 reads CASSLVPSGKSNEQYF. CDR3 in DNA: TGTGCCAGCAGCTTAGTGCCTAGCGGGAAGTCGAACGAGCAGTACTTC.

In its sample, this clonotype was seen a few times. CDR3 amino acids: CASATRWRTDTQYF. CDR3 DNA: TGTGCCAGCGCGACTAGGTGGAGAACAGATACGCAGTATTTT. The chain links TRBV6-6 to TRBJ2-3, with D maybe TRBD2 (6 bases). The CDR3 extends over 14 amino acids. Trimming removed 8 bases from V and 3 bases from J, with 15 bases in between. From germline, CDR1 is MNHNY and CDR2 SVGAGI (reference sequence).

This clonotype was seen only once. The chain couples TRBV20-1 to TRBJ2-5; 13 bases map to TRBD2. The CDR3 extends over 14 amino acids. Germline V gene sequence: CDR1 DFQATT, CDR2 SNEGSKA (reference sequence). V was clipped by 4 bases and J by 5 bases; unmatched bases: 4. Here the CDR3 DNA reads TGCAGTGCTAAAGGACTAGCGGGGGTGGAGACCCAGTACTTC. This translates into CSAKGLAGVETQYF.

V and J are TRBV10-3 and TRBJ2-5; D is uncertain. V was cut by 2 bases and J by 11 bases, with 12 bases left in between. CDR1 is ENHRY and CDR2 is SYGVKD in the germline V gene. The CDR3 consists of 12 residues. This CDR3 reads CAISETFNEQYF. The CDR3 bases are TGTGCCATCAGTGAGACCTTCAATGAGCAGTACTTC.

This clonotype was seen many times. CDR3 region: CASSPGGLAKNIQYF. The CDR3 DNA reads as TGTGCCAGCTCACCAGGAGGGCTAGCCAAAAACATTCAGTACTTC. The chain carries TRBV18 and TRBJ2-4; a weak D match, TRBD2 (6 bases). Germline-derived CDR1 and CDR2 are KGHSH and LQKENI. The V end was cut by 2 bases, the J end by 0 bases, with 8 bases between. This CDR3 is 15 amino acids long. Drawing the rest from reference TRBV18 and TRBJ2-4, the complete variable domain is NAGVMQNPRHLVRRRGQEARLRCSPMKGHSHVYWYRQLPEEGLKFMVYLQKENIIDESGMPKERFSAEFPKEGPSILRIQQVVRGDSAAYFCASSPGGLAKNIQYFGAGTRLSVL.

The chain has TRBV4-2 and TRBJ2-5, with TRBD2 identical over 13 bases. The CDR3 is 16 residues long. The V gene's germline CDR1 is LGHNA and CDR2 YNFKEQ. The V segment lost 1 base and the J segment 5 bases; nucleotides outside the gene matches: 4. CDR3 sequence: CASSQATSGGGETQYF. CDR3 coding DNA: TGTGCCAGCAGCCAAGCAACTAGCGGGGGGGGCGAGACCCAGTACTTC.

This clonotype has ten or more counts. This chain connects TRBV10-3 to TRBJ2-3, with 8 bases fitting TRBD2. This CDR3 region has 17 residues. Germline CDR1 is ENHRY and CDR2 is SYGVKD. Trimming took 5 bases from V and 2 from J; bases not matched to a gene: 12. The CDR3 loop is CAISPDVEAGVTDTQYF. The CDR3 bases are TGTGCCATCAGTCCGGACGTTGAAGCGGGGGTCACAGATACGCAGTATTTT.

V is TRBV20-1 and J is TRBJ2-7; maybe TRBD2 (6 bases). The DNA end lines up better with TRBJ2-5; the J call may be wrong. Germline V lookup: CDR1 DFQATT, CDR2 SNEGSKA (reference sequence). The CDR3 runs to 12 residues. The CDR3 sequence: CSARFAGETQYF. As DNA, the CDR3 is TGCAGTGCTAGATTCGCGGGGGAGACCCAGTACTTC.

In its sample, this clonotype was seen once. The chain has TRBV13 and TRBJ2-3, with D perhaps TRBD1 (6 bases). The V gene lost 4 bases and the J gene lost 4 bases, with 15 bases spanning the gap. The CDR3 runs to 15 residues. The germline V gene has CDR1 PRHDT and CDR2 FYEKMQ (reference sequence). CDR3 nucleotides: TGTGCCAGCAGCTCCACGCCCCGGACAGCAGATACGCAGTATTTT. It encodes CASSSTPRTADTQYF.

V usage is TRBV24-1 and J usage is TRBJ2-1; 9 positions match TRBD1. This CDR3 contains 17 residues. V lost 4 bases and J lost 4; bases outside the gene matches: 10. CDR1 KGHDR and CDR2 SFDVKD come from the germline V gene. The CDR3, as DNA: TGTGCCACCAGTGACCCTGTGTGGGGACAGGGATACAATGAGCAGTTCTTC. Protein product: CATSDPVWGQGYNEQFF.

In its sample, this clonotype was seen a few times. This chain links TRBV28 with TRBJ2-2, with TRBD1 as a possible D gene (6 bases). The V end lost 6 bases, the J end lost 0 bases, and 8 bases lay between the germline ends. The CDR3 length is 14 residues. Germline CDR1 is MDHEN and CDR2 is SYDVKM. The CDR3 is CASSPGANTGELFF. CDR3 nucleotide sequence: TGTGCCAGCAGCCCAGGGGCGAACACCGGGGAGCTGTTTTTT.

The chain links TRBV6-2 or TRBV6-3 to TRBJ1-2; D gene unclear. The CDR3 runs 13 residues. V was trimmed by 5 bases and J by 7 bases, leaving 14 bases between them. Germline CDR1 and CDR2: MNHEY and SVGEGT. The CDR3 loop reads CASSHGRESGYTF. Written as DNA, the CDR3 is TGTGCCAGCAGTCACGGAAGGGAAAGTGGCTACACCTTC.

This clonotype turned up a few times. The V call is TRBV27, the J call TRBJ1-6, with 8 bases lining up with TRBD1. The CDR3 is made up of 14 amino acids. J was trimmed by 9 bases and V by 2 bases; bases with no gene match: 3. Germline CDR1 reads MNHEY; CDR2 reads SMNVEV (reference sequence). As DNA, the CDR3 is TGTGCCAGCAGTTTACCCGACAGGGGTTCACCCCTCCACTTT. Encoded protein: CASSLPDRGSPLHF.